A single sample gave rise to the 21 T cell receptor beta chains below, sequenced in a study of long-term antiretroviral therapy in people with HIV. The immunoSEQ assay was v3.0, run at survey level. Sequencing was performed with immunoSEQ multiplex PCR; in TCRdb, only in-frame clones are kept and a portion is missing. The sample lists 25,000 to 30,000 clones; almost 80% were seen once. Sequences were derived from unsorted PBMCs, sampled 2.1 years after starting antiretroviral therapy. The source is a man aged 25 to 40 with HIV.

V usage is TRBV6-6 and J usage is TRBJ1-1, with TRBD1 identical over 7 bases. The CDR3 loop spans 13 amino acids. In germline, CDR1 is MNHNY, CDR2 SVGAGI (reference sequence). V trimming: 6 bases; J trimming: 6 bases; junction bases outside the gene matches: 7. Here the CDR3 DNA reads TGTGCCAGCAGCCATACAGGGGCCCCTGAAGCTTTCTTT. Its translation is CASSHTGAPEAFF.

The V gene is TRBV9, the J gene TRBJ2-7, with TRBD1 identical over 10 bases. The V and J ends lost 3 bases and 5 bases, in that order; junction bases with no gene match: 8. The CDR3 contains 15 residues. Looked up from germline, CDR1 is SGDLS and CDR2 is YYNGEE. CDR3 in amino acids: CASSEGGQGIDEQYF. The CDR3 nucleotides read TGTGCCAGCAGCGAGGGGGGACAGGGGATCGACGAGCAGTACTTC. The variable domain in full, with the rest retrieved from reference TRBV9 and TRBJ2-7, is DSGVTQTPKHLITATGQRVTLRCSPRSGDLSVYWYQQSLDQGLQFLIQYYNGEERAKGNILERFSAQQFPDLHSELNLSSLELGDSALYFCASSEGGQGIDEQYFGPGTRLTVT.

The chain has TRBV7-8 and TRBJ2-6, with unresolved D. The germline V gene encodes CDR1 SGHVS and CDR2 FQNEAQ. This CDR3 spans 19 amino acids. Deletions cut 5 bases from V and 0 bases from J, with 20 bases between. CDR3 loop: CASSPYRVLTGSGANVLTF. CDR3 nucleotides: TGTGCCAGCAGCCCCTATAGGGTCCTTACGGGCTCTGGGGCCAACGTCCTGACTTTC.

The V call is TRBV29-1, the J call TRBJ2-2; 9 nucleotides agree with TRBD1. Germline-derived CDR1 and CDR2 are SQVTM and ANQGSEA. The CDR3 is made up of 13 amino acids. V lost 6 bases and J lost 7; bases outside the gene matches: 6. The CDR3 loop is CSVPGTGIGELFF. Here the CDR3 DNA reads TGCAGCGTACCCGGGACAGGGATCGGGGAGCTGTTTTTT.

This rearrangement joins TRBV21-1 to TRBJ2-7; the table gives TRBD1 as D, unverified against the DNA. TRBV21-1 has pseudogene status. The CDR3 is made up of 14 amino acids. The CDR3 nucleotides read TGTGCCAGCAGCAAAGTGAGAGGGGGCTACGAGCAGTACTTC. Amino acids: CASSKVRGGYEQYF.

The chain joins TRBV7-8 to TRBJ2-2; 7 bases align to TRBD2. Germline CDR1 and CDR2: SGHVS and FQNEAQ. The CDR3 sequence is 16 residues long. The V gene end was trimmed by 3 bases and the J gene end by 1 base; junction bases not matched to a gene: 5. DNA of the CDR3: TGTGCCAGCAGCTTGGACGGACTAGAGAACACCGGGGAGCTGTTTTTT. It specifies CASSLDGLENTGELFF.

The V call is TRBV19, the J call TRBJ2-7, with unresolved D. Per germline, CDR1 LNHDA and CDR2 SQIVND (reference sequence). The V gene lost 5 bases and the J gene lost 3 bases, with 29 bases spanning the gap. The CDR3 has 19 residues. The CDR3 coding sequence is TGTGCCAGTAGTCCTTTCCCCTTGGTTGAGCCGTTACCTTACTACGAGCAGTACTTC. This gives the protein CASSPFPLVEPLPYYEQYF.

This clone was seen once. The rearrangement joins TRBV27 to TRBJ2-5; TRBD1 matches at 7 bases. V was clipped by 2 bases and J by 2 bases; unmatched bases: 14. The V gene's germline CDR1 is MNHEY and CDR2 SMNVEV (reference sequence). The CDR3 is made up of 18 amino acids. CDR3 protein: CASSLRARQGELQETQYF. In DNA form, the CDR3 reads TGTGCCAGCAGTTTAAGGGCCAGACAGGGTGAGCTGCAAGAGACCCAGTACTTC.

The chain uses TRBV7-2 and TRBJ1-1; D is unresolved. There are 13 residues in the CDR3. CDR1 is SGHTA and CDR2 is FQGNSA in the germline V gene. Deletions cut 5 bases from V and 0 bases from J, with 7 bases between. The CDR3 loop reads CASSKQMNTEAFF. The CDR3 DNA sequence: TGTGCCAGCAGCAAACAGATGAACACTGAAGCTTTCTTT.

This rearrangement joins TRBV5-6 to TRBJ2-7; tentative D call: TRBD2 (5 bases). V lost 4 bases, J lost 6 bases, and 23 bases lay in between. This CDR3 has 16 amino acids. Germline V gene data show CDR1 as SGHDT and CDR2 as YYEEEE. The chain's CDR3 is CASSGTNRVGLAEQYF. Here the CDR3 DNA reads TGTGCCAGCAGCGGAACAAATAGGGTAGGGCTAGCCGAGCAGTACTTC.

V and J are TRBV7-6 and TRBJ2-5, with no clear D. CDR3 length: 13 amino acids. Trimming left V 1 base short and J 2 bases short, with 5 bases between. Germline V lookup: CDR1 SGHVS, CDR2 FNYEAQ. The CDR3 DNA is TGTGCCAGCAGCTTAGAAAATCAAGAGACCCAGTACTTC. This gives the protein CASSLENQETQYF. The variable domain in full, completed from reference TRBV7-6 and TRBJ2-5, reads GAGVSQSPRYKVTKRGQDVALRCDPISGHVSLYWYRQALGQGPEFLTYFNYEAQQDKSGLPNDRFSAERPEGSISTLTIQRTEQRDSAMYRCASSLENQETQYFGPGTRLLVL.

The V call is TRBV6-5, the J call TRBJ2-2; D is unresolved. Germline V CDR1 and CDR2: MNHEY, SVGAGI. The V gene lost 5 bases and the J gene lost 8 bases, with 6 bases spanning the gap. The CDR3 length is 11 residues. The CDR3 DNA follows: TGTGCCAGCAGTAAAGGAGGGGAGCTGTTTTTT. It is translated as CASSKGGELFF.

The chain employs TRBV29-1 and TRBJ2-5; TRBD2 matches 7 bases. The germline CDR1 and CDR2 sequences are SQVTM and ANQGSEA. This CDR3 region has 13 residues. Trimming removed 8 bases from V and 1 base from J; junction bases left unmatched: 7. The CDR3 nucleotides are TGCAGCACTGGGGGGGATTCCCAAGAGACCCAGTACTTC. Translated: CSTGGDSQETQYF. Variable domain in full (rest from reference TRBV29-1 and TRBJ2-5): SAVISQKPSRDICQRGTSLTIQCQVDSQVTMMFWYRQQPGQSLTLIATANQGSEATYESGFVIDKFPISRPNLTFSTLTVSNMSPEDSSIYLCSTGGDSQETQYFGPGTRLLVL.

This rearrangement joins TRBV19 to TRBJ2-3; 7 bases line up with TRBD1. The germline CDR1 and CDR2 sequences are LNHDA and SQIVND (reference sequence). J was trimmed by 2 bases and V by 2 bases; bases with no gene match: 7. This CDR3 has 16 residues. The CDR3 DNA sequence: TGTGCCAGTAGTATAACAGGGGTCCAAAACACAGATACGCAGTATTTT. Its translation: CASSITGVQNTDTQYF.

This sequence joins TRBV10-3 and TRBJ1-6; TRBD1 agrees at 8 bases. Germline CDR1 reads ENHRY; CDR2 reads SYGVKD. The CDR3 spans 13 residues. With V trimmed by 8 bases and J by 7 bases, 4 bases remained unmatched. CDR3 loop: CAIGQGKNSPLHF. For the CDR3, the DNA is TGTGCCATCGGACAGGGAAAAAATTCACCCCTCCACTTT.

This clone showed up just once. The V and J genes are TRBV10-3 and TRBJ1-1, with D possibly being TRBD1 (5 bases). Trimming cost V 2 bases and J 5 bases, with 9 bases left between them. This CDR3 comprises 13 residues. CDR1 ENHRY and CDR2 SYGVKD come from the germline V gene. The CDR3 coding sequence is TGTGCCATCAGTGAGGTGGGGGGTACTGAAGCTTTCTTT. It specifies CAISEVGGTEAFF.

The chain links TRBV9 to TRBJ2-7, with 10 bases identical to TRBD2. V lost 0 bases to trimming and J lost 0 bases; unmatched junction nucleotides: 12. CDR3 length: 19 residues. Per the germline V gene, CDR1 is SGDLS and CDR2 is YYNGEE. CDR3 sequence (DNA): TGTGCCAGCAGCGTAGCGGATCCTAGCGGGGGAGACAGCTCCTACGAGCAGTACTTC. It is translated as CASSVADPSGGDSSYEQYF.

The chain joins TRBV19 to TRBJ2-1; 9 bases align to TRBD1. There are 17 residues in the CDR3. Germline CDR1 LNHDA, CDR2 SQIVND (reference sequence). V gave up 5 bases and J gave up 4 bases; unmatched junction bases: 12. CDR3 nucleotides: TGTGCCAGTAGTCCTATTTCCGGGACAGGGAGGTACAATGAGCAGTTCTTC. The encoded protein is CASSPISGTGRYNEQFF.

This CDR3 is CASSQHLVDEQYF. CDR3 nucleotides: TGCGCCAGCAGCCAACACCTGGTCGACGAGCAGTACTTC. The chain recombines TRBV5-1 with TRBJ2-7; D is unclear. The CDR3 loop spans 13 amino acids. Trimming took off 4 bases at V and 5 bases at J, with 13 bases between the two ends. The germline V gene has CDR1 SGHRS and CDR2 YFSETQ.

The chain couples TRBV7-9 to TRBJ2-1; TRBD2 matches 7 bases. The CDR3 contains 18 residues. Germline values: CDR1 SEHNR, CDR2 FQNEAQ (reference sequence). V trimming: 5 bases; J trimming: 5 bases; junction bases outside the gene matches: 18. CDR3 in DNA: TGTGCCAGCAGCCTCCTTGGGGGGGGTCCCTTTCTAAACAATGAGCAGTTCTTC. Translating gives CASSLLGGGPFLNNEQFF.

The CDR3 loop reads CASSYGDRSYNSPLHF. The CDR3 DNA reads as TGTGCCAGCAGTTACGGGGACCGCTCCTATAATTCACCCCTCCACTTT. The chain combines TRBV6-5 with TRBJ1-6; D perhaps matches TRBD1 (5 bases). V was cut by 2 bases and J by 0 bases, with 8 bases left in between. Looked up from germline, CDR1 is MNHEY and CDR2 is SVGAGI. The CDR3 is made up of 16 amino acids.